This T cell receptor (beta chain) came from a study of cytomegalovirus exposure and HLA in healthy donors. This clone was observed a handful of times. Its matching antigen is unknown. Both 60 Vbeta primers and 13 Jbeta primers went into the PCR. The protocol was immunoSEQ multiplex PCR, while the TCRdb copy is restricted to in-frame clones and leaves out a portion. The sample contains about 150,000 clones, 60% to 85% of which appear only once. Study observations and caveats: The likely origin of a cluster of highly shared sequence variants was a sequencing artifact.

This CDR3 is built from 17 residues. Unmatched junction bases numbered 13, after V lost 5 bases and J lost 3 bases. Looked up from germline, CDR1 is SEHNR and CDR2 is FQNEAQ (reference sequence). The rearrangement joins TRBV7-9 to TRBJ2-7; 10 bases match TRBD2. The sequence derives from a woman aged 35 to 49 in good health and CMV-seronegative. The sequencing input was PBMCs. The CDR3 here is CASSPTSGNSYNYEQYF. CDR3 in DNA: TGTGCCAGCAGCCCCACTAGCGGGAACTCTTATAACTACGAGCAGTACTTC.